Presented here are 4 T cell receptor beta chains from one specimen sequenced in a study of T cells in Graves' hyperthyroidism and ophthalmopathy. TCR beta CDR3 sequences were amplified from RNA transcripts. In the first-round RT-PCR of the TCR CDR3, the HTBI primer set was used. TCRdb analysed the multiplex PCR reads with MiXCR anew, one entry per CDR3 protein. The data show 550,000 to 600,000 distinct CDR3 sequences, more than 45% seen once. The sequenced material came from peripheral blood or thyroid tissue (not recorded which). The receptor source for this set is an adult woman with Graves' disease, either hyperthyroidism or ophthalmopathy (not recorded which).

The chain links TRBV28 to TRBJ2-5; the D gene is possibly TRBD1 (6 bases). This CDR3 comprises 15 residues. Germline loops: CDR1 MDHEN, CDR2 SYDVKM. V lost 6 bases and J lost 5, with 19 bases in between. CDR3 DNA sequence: TGTGCCAGCAGCGCCTGGGGGCGCGTGGATGAGACCCAGTACTTC. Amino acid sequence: CASSAWGRVDETQYF. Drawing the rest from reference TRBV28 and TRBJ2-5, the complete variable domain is DVKVTQSSRYLVKRTGEKVFLECVQDMDHENMFWYRQDPGLGLRLIYFSYDVKMKEKGDIPEGYSVSREKKERFSLILESASTNQTSMYLCASSAWGRVDETQYFGPGTRLLVL.

The CDR3 sequence: CASSFIRYEQYF. Written as DNA, the CDR3 is TGTGCCAGCAGTTTTATCCGCTACGAGCAGTACTTC. The chain has TRBV28 and TRBJ2-7; D ambiguous. Germline-derived CDR1 and CDR2 are MDHEN and SYDVKM. The CDR3 has 12 amino acids. V dropped 3 bases and J dropped 3 bases, with 6 bases sitting between them.

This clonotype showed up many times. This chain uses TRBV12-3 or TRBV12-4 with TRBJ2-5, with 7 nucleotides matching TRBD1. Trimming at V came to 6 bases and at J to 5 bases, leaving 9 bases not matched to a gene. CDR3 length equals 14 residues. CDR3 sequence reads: CASRPNRGEETQYF. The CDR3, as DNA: TGTGCCAGCAGGCCAAACAGGGGTGAGGAGACCCAGTACTTC.

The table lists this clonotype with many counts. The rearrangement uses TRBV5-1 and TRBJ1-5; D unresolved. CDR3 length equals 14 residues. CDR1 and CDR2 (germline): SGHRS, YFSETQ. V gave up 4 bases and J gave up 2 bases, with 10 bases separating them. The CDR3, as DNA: TGCGCCAGCAGCGAGGATGTGGGCAATCAGCCCCAGCATTTT. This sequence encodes CASSEDVGNQPQHF.